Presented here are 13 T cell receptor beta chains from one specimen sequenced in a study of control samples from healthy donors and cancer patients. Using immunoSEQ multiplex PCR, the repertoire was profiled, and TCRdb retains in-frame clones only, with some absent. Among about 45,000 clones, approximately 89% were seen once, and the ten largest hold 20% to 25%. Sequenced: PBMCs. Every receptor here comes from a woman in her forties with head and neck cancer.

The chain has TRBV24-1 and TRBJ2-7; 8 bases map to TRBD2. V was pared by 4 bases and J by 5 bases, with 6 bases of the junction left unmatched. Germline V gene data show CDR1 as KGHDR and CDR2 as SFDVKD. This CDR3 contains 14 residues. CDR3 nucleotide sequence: TGTGCCACCAGTGAGGGTAGCGGGAACGACGAGCAGTACTTC. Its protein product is CATSEGSGNDEQYF.

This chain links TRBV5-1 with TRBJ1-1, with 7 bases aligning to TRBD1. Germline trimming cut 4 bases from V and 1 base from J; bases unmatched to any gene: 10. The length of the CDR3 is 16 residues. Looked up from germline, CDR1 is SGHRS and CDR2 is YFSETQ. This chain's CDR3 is CASSQTRQGSNTEAFF. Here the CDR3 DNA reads TGCGCCAGCAGCCAGACTCGACAGGGTTCGAACACTGAAGCTTTCTTT.

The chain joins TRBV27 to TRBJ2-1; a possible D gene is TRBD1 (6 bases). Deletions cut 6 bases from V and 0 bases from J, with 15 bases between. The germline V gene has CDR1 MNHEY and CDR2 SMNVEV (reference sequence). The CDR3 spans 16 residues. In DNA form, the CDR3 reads TGTGCCAGCAGGATCGGGACACAGAGCTCCTACAATGAGCAGTTCTTC. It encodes CASRIGTQSSYNEQFF.

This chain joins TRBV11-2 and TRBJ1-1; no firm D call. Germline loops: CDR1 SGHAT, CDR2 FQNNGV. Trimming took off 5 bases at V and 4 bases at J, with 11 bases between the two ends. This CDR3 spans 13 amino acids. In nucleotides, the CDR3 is TGTGCCAGCAGCCGCTCCTTGATCACTGAAGCTTTCTTT. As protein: CASSRSLITEAFF.

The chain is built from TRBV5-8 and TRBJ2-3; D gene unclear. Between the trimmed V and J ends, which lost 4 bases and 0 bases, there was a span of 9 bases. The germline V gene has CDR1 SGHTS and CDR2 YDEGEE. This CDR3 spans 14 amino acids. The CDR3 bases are TGTGCCAGCAGCCCCCTCCGTAGCACAGATACGCAGTATTTT. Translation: CASSPLRSTDTQYF.

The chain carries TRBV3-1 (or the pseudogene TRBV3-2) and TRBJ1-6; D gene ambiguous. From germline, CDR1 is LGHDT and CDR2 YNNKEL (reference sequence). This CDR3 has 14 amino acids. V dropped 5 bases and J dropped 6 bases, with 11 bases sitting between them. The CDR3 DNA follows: TGTGCCAGCAGCGCCCAACCGGGTAATTCACCCCTCCACTTT. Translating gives CASSAQPGNSPLHF.

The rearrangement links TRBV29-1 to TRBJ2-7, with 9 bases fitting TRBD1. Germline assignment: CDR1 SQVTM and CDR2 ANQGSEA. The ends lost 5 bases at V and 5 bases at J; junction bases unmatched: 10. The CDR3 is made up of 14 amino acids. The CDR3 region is CSVYLDRGSDEQYF. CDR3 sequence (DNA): TGCAGCGTTTACCTGGACAGGGGTAGCGACGAGCAGTACTTC.

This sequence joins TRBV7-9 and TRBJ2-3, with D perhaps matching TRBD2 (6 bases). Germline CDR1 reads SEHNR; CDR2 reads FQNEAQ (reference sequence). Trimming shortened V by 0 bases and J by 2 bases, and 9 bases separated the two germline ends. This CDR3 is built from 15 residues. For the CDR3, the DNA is TGTGCCAGCAGCTTAGCGGGGGGTTCCACAGATACGCAGTATTTT. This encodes CASSLAGGSTDTQYF.

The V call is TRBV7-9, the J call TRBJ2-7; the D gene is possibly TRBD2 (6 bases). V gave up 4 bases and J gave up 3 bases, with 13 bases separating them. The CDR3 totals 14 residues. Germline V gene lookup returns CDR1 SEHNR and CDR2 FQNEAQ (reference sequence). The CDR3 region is CASSSGLSFYEQYF. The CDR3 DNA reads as TGTGCCAGCAGCTCGGGACTTTCTTTCTACGAGCAGTACTTC.

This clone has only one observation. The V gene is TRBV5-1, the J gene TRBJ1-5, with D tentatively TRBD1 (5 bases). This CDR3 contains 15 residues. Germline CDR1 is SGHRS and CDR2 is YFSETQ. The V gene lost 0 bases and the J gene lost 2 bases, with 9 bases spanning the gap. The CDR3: CASSLGQGGNQPQHF. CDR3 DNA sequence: TGCGCCAGCAGCTTGGGTCAGGGAGGCAATCAGCCCCAGCATTTT.

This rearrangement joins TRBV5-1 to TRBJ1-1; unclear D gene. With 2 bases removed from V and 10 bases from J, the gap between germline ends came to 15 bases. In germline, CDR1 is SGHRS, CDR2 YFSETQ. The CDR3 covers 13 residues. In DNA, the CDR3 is TGCGCCAGCAGCTTTGGATTCTCGGGGATAGCTTTCTTT. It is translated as CASSFGFSGIAFF. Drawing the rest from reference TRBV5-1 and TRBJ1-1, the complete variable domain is KAGVTQTPRYLIKTRGQQVTLSCSPISGHRSVSWYQQTPGQGLQFLFEYFSETQRNKGNFPGRFSGRQFSNSRSEMNVSTLELGDSALYLCASSFGFSGIAFFGQGTRLTVV.

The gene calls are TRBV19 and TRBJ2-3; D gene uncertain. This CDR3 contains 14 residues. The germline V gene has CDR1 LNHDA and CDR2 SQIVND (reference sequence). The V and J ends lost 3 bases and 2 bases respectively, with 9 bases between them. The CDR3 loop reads CASSIGQVTDTQYF. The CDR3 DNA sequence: TGTGCCAGTAGTATCGGGCAAGTCACAGATACGCAGTATTTT.

The CDR3 bases are TGTGCCAGCAGTGTGGGACTAGCGGGAGGGCCGGAAGAGACCCAGTACTTC. Its translation is CASSVGLAGGPEETQYF. The rearrangement links TRBV2 to TRBJ2-5; TRBD2 matches 16 bases. The V and J ends lost 4 bases and 3 bases, in that order; junction bases with no gene match: 5. CDR1 is SNHLY and CDR2 is FYNNEI in the germline V gene. The CDR3 is made up of 17 amino acids.